Ten or more counts support the clone carrying this TCR beta chain. What it binds is not known. Researchers took RNA transcripts and amplified TCR beta CDR3 regions from them. An opening RT-PCR round employed HTBI primers and preceded a second-round multiplex PCR. A single record per CDR3 protein comes from TCRdb applying MiXCR to the multiplex PCR reads. The data hold about 1.1 million distinct CDR3 sequences, with less than 45% observed a single time. Losses at the gene ends were 6 bases for V and 1 base for J; bases not matched to a gene: 9. This CDR3 is built from 16 residues. Germline V gene data show CDR1 as SQVTM and CDR2 as ANQGSEA. Patients were left out if they had other autoimmune diseases, uncontrolled infections, pregnancy or lactation. Clinical symptoms and serum thyroxine were used for diagnosis; TRAb, thyroid ultrasound and orbital computed tomography were also relied on. This sample was included in a study of Graves' ophthalmopathy and Graves' hyperthyroidism.

The study's findings and limits: In predicting ophthalmopathy progression, the model reached 70% to 71% sensitivity and around 72% specificity.

Sequenced material: peripheral blood or thyroid tissue (not recorded which). The rearrangement joins TRBV29-1 to TRBJ2-7, with 13 bases aligning to TRBD2. The TCR sequence derives from an adult man with Graves' hyperthyroidism. In DNA, the CDR3 is TGCAGCGTCCATGGACTAGCGGGGGCCCCTTCCTACGAGCAGTACTTC. Protein sequence: CSVHGLAGAPSYEQYF.